What follows are 17 T cell receptor beta chains derived from one specimen sequenced in a study of Graves' ophthalmopathy and Graves' hyperthyroidism. Amplification of the TCR beta CDR3 regions used RNA transcripts (as template). First-round RT-PCR employed HTBI primers, with a second-round multiplex PCR after it. Each CDR3 protein is one row after TCRdb ran MiXCR on the multiplex PCR reads. The sample has hundreds of thousands of distinct CDR3 sequences, approximately 21% seen once. The sample was peripheral blood. The receptor set was obtained from a woman aged 18-30 years with stable Graves' hyperthyroidism.

This rearrangement joins TRBV18 to TRBJ2-7, with 8 bases that match TRBD2. Trimming took 2 bases from V and 6 from J; bases not matched to a gene: 12. CDR3 length: 16 residues. Germline V lookup: CDR1 KGHSH, CDR2 LQKENI. CDR3: CASSPTGTRLFIEQYF. In DNA, the CDR3 is TGTGCCAGCTCACCAACCGGGACTAGGCTCTTCATCGAGCAGTACTTC.

The table lists this clonotype with many counts. The gene calls are TRBV28 and TRBJ1-5; TRBD1 aligns across 8 bases. The germline gives CDR1 MDHEN, CDR2 SYDVKM. V shed 4 bases, J shed 6 bases, and the junction held 8 bases outside the gene matches. The CDR3 length is 15 residues. The CDR3 here is CASSSGTGIFQPQHF. The CDR3 region has the DNA TGTGCCAGCAGTTCCGGGACAGGAATCTTTCAGCCCCAGCATTTT. Full variable domain (outside the CDR3, taken from reference TRBV28 and TRBJ1-5): DVKVTQSSRYLVKRTGEKVFLECVQDMDHENMFWYRQDPGLGLRLIYFSYDVKMKEKGDIPEGYSVSREKKERFSLILESASTNQTSMYLCASSSGTGIFQPQHFGDGTRLSIL.

There are many counts of this clonotype. The gene calls are TRBV6-5 and TRBJ2-4; 7 positions agree with TRBD1. The ends lost 2 bases at V and 0 bases at J; junction bases unmatched: 13. The CDR3 has 19 residues. CDR1 MNHEY and CDR2 SVGAGI come from the germline V gene. DNA of the CDR3: TGTGCCAGCAGTTACCCGCCTCAGACAGGGAAGCTAGCCAAAAACATTCAGTACTTC. It codes for CASSYPPQTGKLAKNIQYF.

In this sample, this clonotype turned up a few times. The chain carries TRBV7-2 and TRBJ2-5; tentatively, D is TRBD2 (6 bases). Germline V gene sequence: CDR1 SGHTA, CDR2 FQGNSA. V was clipped by 5 bases and J by 4 bases, with 14 bases between them. This CDR3 has 14 residues. The CDR3 DNA follows: TGTGCCAGCAGCCAGATGGGGGGTCCAGAGACCCAGTACTTC. This codes for CASSQMGGPETQYF.

This clonotype was found many times. The V and J genes are TRBV20-1 and TRBJ2-7; tentative D call: TRBD1 (5 bases). V was trimmed by 2 bases and J by 1 base, leaving 12 bases between them. The CDR3 totals 14 residues. CDR1 and CDR2 from the germline V gene are DFQATT and SNEGSKA (reference sequence). Here the CDR3 reads CSARPWGNSYEQYF. In nucleotides, the CDR3 is TGCAGTGCTAGACCATGGGGCAATTCCTACGAGCAGTACTTC.

This clonotype has ten or more counts. The gene calls are TRBV15 and TRBJ1-1; no clear D. This CDR3 is 11 amino acids long. Trimming cost V 7 bases and J 1 base, with 4 bases left between them. Germline CDR1 LNHNV, CDR2 YYDKDF (reference sequence). In DNA, the CDR3 is TGTGCCACCAAGAGGAACACTGAAGCTTTCTTT. The encoded protein is CATKRNTEAFF.

In its sample, this clonotype was seen many times. The chain is built from TRBV28 and TRBJ1-3, with TRBD1 as a possible D gene (6 bases). The germline CDR1 and CDR2 sequences are MDHEN and SYDVKM. Trimming stripped 6 bases from V and 4 bases from J, with 22 bases between. CDR3 length: 17 residues. Here the CDR3 reads CASSSTGHANMGNTIYF. CDR3 sequence (DNA): TGTGCCAGCAGCTCTACGGGACACGCAAACATGGGAAACACCATATATTTT.

This sequence joins TRBV20-1 and TRBJ1-6; TRBD1 aligns across 7 bases. Germline CDR1 and CDR2: DFQATT and SNEGSKA (reference sequence). The CDR3 runs to 14 residues. With V trimmed by 4 bases and J by 7 bases, 7 bases remained unmatched. CDR3 nucleotides: TGCAGTGCTAAGACAGGGAGCAAGAATTCACCCCTCCACTTT. Translated: CSAKTGSKNSPLHF.

V gene TRBV6-5 combines with J gene TRBJ1-2; D gene ambiguous. Germline loops: CDR1 MNHEY, CDR2 SVGAGI. CDR3 length: 15 amino acids. Trimming removed 0 bases at V and 8 bases at J, with 16 bases between. The CDR3 loop reads CASSYSSGGPGGYTF. For the CDR3, the DNA is TGTGCCAGCAGTTACTCCTCGGGAGGCCCGGGGGGCTACACCTTC.

Ten or more counts support this clonotype. CDR3 coding DNA: TGTGCCTGGAGTAGCAGGGAAGTTTGGGAGCAGTACTTC. Amino acids: CAWSSREVWEQYF. The rearrangement links TRBV30 to TRBJ2-7, with TRBD1 as a possible D gene (5 bases). The CDR3 loop spans 13 amino acids. Deletions cut 2 bases from V and 7 bases from J, with 15 bases between. Germline-derived CDR1 and CDR2 are GTSNPN and SVGIG (reference sequence).

This clonotype has a count of ten or more. The rearrangement joins TRBV29-1 to TRBJ1-2; D not certain. V was clipped by 5 bases and J by 0 bases, with 4 bases between them. CDR3 length: 11 amino acids. The germline CDR1 and CDR2 sequences are SQVTM and ANQGSEA. DNA for the CDR3: TGCAGCGTTACTGCTAACTATGGCTACACCTTC. Translated, it gives CSVTANYGYTF.

This clonotype was recorded at least ten times. The chain carries TRBV12-3 or TRBV12-4 and TRBJ2-7; D ambiguous. The CDR3 is 11 amino acids. V lost 6 bases and J 3 bases, leaving 6 bases between the germline ends. In DNA, the CDR3 is TGTGCCAGCAGCTCGGGCTACGAGCAGTACTTC. Its protein is CASSSGYEQYF.

This clonotype has ten or more counts. The chain carries TRBV27 and TRBJ2-4, with 7 bases fitting TRBD2. The CDR3 length is 16 residues. The trim removed 7 bases at V and 0 bases at J, leaving 9 bases unmatched. CDR1 is MNHEY and CDR2 is SMNVEV in the germline V gene (reference sequence). The CDR3 spells CASTPSGTLAKNIQYF. The CDR3 nucleotides are TGTGCCAGCACCCCGAGCGGGACCCTAGCCAAAAACATTCAGTACTTC.

Notes on this clonotype: Since a much larger clone is just one base distant, this may be a read error. This chain joins TRBV5-1 and TRBJ2-5; TRBD1 is a possible D gene (6 bases). In germline, CDR1 is SGHRS, CDR2 YFSETQ. This CDR3 comprises 16 residues. The V gene lost 4 bases and the J gene lost 5 bases, with 21 bases spanning the gap. CDR3 bases: TGCGCCAGCAGCCCTAGACAGGTGGCCCTTTCGGAGACCCAGTACTTC. Its protein is CASSPRQVALSETQYF.

The V and J genes are TRBV9 and TRBJ2-5; D might be TRBD2 (5 bases). With 3 bases removed from V and 5 bases from J, the gap between germline ends came to 14 bases. Germline CDR1 is SGDLS and CDR2 is YYNGEE. The CDR3 has 14 residues. Here the CDR3 reads CASSAAGGRETQYF. CDR3 nucleotides: TGTGCCAGCAGCGCCGCGGGTGGTCGGGAGACCCAGTACTTC.

This clonotype was counted ten times or more. The V gene is TRBV20-1, the J gene TRBJ1-1; no firm D call. V was clipped by 5 bases and J by 8 bases, with 9 bases between them. Per the germline V gene, CDR1 is DFQATT and CDR2 is SNEGSKA (reference sequence). CDR3 size: 10 residues. In DNA form, the CDR3 reads TGCAGTGCTCAGGAAGCAGAAGCTTTCTTT. Amino acids: CSAQEAEAFF.

The chain couples TRBV5-1 to TRBJ1-1, with D possibly being TRBD1 (6 bases). Trimming left V 6 bases short and J 0 bases short, with 9 bases between. Germline values: CDR1 SGHRS, CDR2 YFSETQ. This CDR3 has 13 amino acids. The CDR3 here is CASKGVMNTEAFF. For the CDR3, the DNA is TGCGCCAGCAAGGGGGTGATGAACACTGAAGCTTTCTTT.